The 14 T cell receptor beta chains presented below share a single source sample, sequenced in a study of blood T cell repertoires in COVID-19. Clones were read by immunoSEQ multiplex PCR, and TCRdb kept only the in-frame ones, dropping some. The table shows about 200,000 clones, with more than 70% occurring only once. Sequenced: peripheral blood. Source of these receptors: a man aged 50-60 years with COVID-19, enrolled during active disease.

The chain combines TRBV18 with TRBJ2-7; TRBD2 might be the D (6 bases). V gave up 1 base and J gave up 2 bases, with 9 bases separating them. The CDR3 loop spans 14 amino acids. Germline V lookup: CDR1 KGHSH, CDR2 LQKENI. The DNA of the CDR3 is TGTGCCAGCTCACCACAGCGGGCCGCCTACGAGCAGTACTTC. Translation: CASSPQRAAYEQYF.

The genes are TRBV9 and TRBJ2-2, with TRBD2 as a possible D gene (6 bases). CDR1 is SGDLS, CDR2 YYNGEE, per germline. The length of the CDR3 is 16 residues. V was shortened by 0 bases and J by 3 bases, with 12 bases between the two germline ends. The CDR3 reads CASSVVPGGDTGELFF. The CDR3 DNA is TGTGCCAGCAGCGTAGTGCCCGGGGGAGACACCGGGGAGCTGTTTTTT.

This sequence joins TRBV10-2 and TRBJ2-7, with 9 positions matching TRBD1. With V trimmed by 8 bases and J by 5 bases, 19 bases remained unmatched. This CDR3 has 17 amino acids. The V gene's germline CDR1 is WSHSY and CDR2 SAAADI. The DNA for the CDR3 is TGCGCCAGCGCGGGATCAGGACTACCGGGACAGGGACACGAGCAGTACTTC. Amino acids: CASAGSGLPGQGHEQYF.

The CDR3 here is CASRRQGFSYEQYF. DNA of the CDR3: TGTGCCAGCAGGAGACAGGGCTTCTCCTACGAGCAGTACTTC. The J gene is TRBJ2-7, the V gene TRBV28; TRBD1 agrees at 7 bases. The CDR3 totals 14 residues. Germline CDR1 and CDR2: MDHEN and SYDVKM. The V and J ends lost 6 bases and 0 bases, in that order; junction bases with no gene match: 5. The variable domain in full, completed from reference TRBV28 and TRBJ2-7, reads DVKVTQSSRYLVKRTGEKVFLECVQDMDHENMFWYRQDPGLGLRLIYFSYDVKMKEKGDIPEGYSVSREKKERFSLILESASTNQTSMYLCASRRQGFSYEQYFGPGTRLTVT.

The rearrangement uses TRBV6-2 or TRBV6-3 and TRBJ1-3; possibly TRBD1 for D (6 bases). Deletions cut 2 bases from V and 0 bases from J, with 8 bases between. The CDR3 length is 15 residues. Germline V lookup: CDR1 MNHEY, CDR2 SVGEGT. Here the CDR3 DNA reads TGTGCCAGCAGTTACGGGGGACACTCTGGAAACACCATATATTTT. The encoded protein is CASSYGGHSGNTIYF.

The chain employs TRBV7-2 and TRBJ1-2, with a weak D call TRBD1 (5 bases). Trimming removed 5 bases at V and 6 bases at J, with 19 bases between. The CDR3 is made up of 15 amino acids. Germline V gives CDR1 SGHTA, CDR2 FQGNSA. CDR3 sequence (DNA): TGTGCCAGCAGCACAGAGATAAGGGGCCCGGATGGCTACACCTTC. Amino acid sequence: CASSTEIRGPDGYTF.

The chain has TRBV19 and TRBJ2-3; 11 bases align to TRBD2. Germline CDR1 reads LNHDA; CDR2 reads SQIVND (reference sequence). V lost 4 bases, J lost 6 bases, and 6 bases stayed unmatched. The CDR3 sequence is 15 residues long. The CDR3, as DNA: TGTGCCAGTAGTACCTTTAGCGGGGGGGCTGATACGCAGTATTTT. Residues: CASSTFSGGADTQYF. Full variable domain (rest looked up from reference TRBV19 and TRBJ2-3): DGGITQSPKYLFRKEGQNVTLSCEQNLNHDAMYWYRQDPGQGLRLIYYSQIVNDFQKGDIAEGYSVSREKKESFPLTVTSAQKNPTAFYLCASSTFSGGADTQYFGPGTRLTVL.

This chain connects TRBV6-5 to TRBJ1-5; D is possibly TRBD1 (5 bases). The CDR3 is 14 residues long. The germline gives CDR1 MNHEY, CDR2 SVGAGI. The V end lost 9 bases, the J end lost 4 bases, and 16 bases lay between the germline ends. CDR3 coding DNA: TGTGCCAGTTCACCGGGGGAGTATAATCAGCCCCAGCATTTT. This codes for CASSPGEYNQPQHF.

The chain employs TRBV7-9 and TRBJ2-7, with 9 bases fitting TRBD2. Germline CDR1 SEHNR, CDR2 FQNEAQ (reference sequence). The CDR3 is 16 amino acids. The V segment lost 2 bases and the J segment 3 bases; nucleotides outside the gene matches: 8. The DNA of the CDR3 is TGTGCCAGCAGCTTATCGCCGGAGACTAGCGGCTACGAGCAGTACTTC. It codes for CASSLSPETSGYEQYF.

This clone was observed a few times. The J gene is TRBJ2-1, the V gene TRBV4-3, with TRBD2 matching over 7 bases. CDR3 length: 17 residues. Germline V gene sequence: CDR1 LGHNA, CDR2 YSLEER. Trimming removed 0 bases from V and 6 bases from J; junction bases left unmatched: 11. The CDR3 DNA is TGCGCCAGCAGCCAAGATGTTCCAGGGACGGGGGGCAATGAGCAGTTCTTC. Translating gives CASSQDVPGTGGNEQFF.

This clone has a single count. V gene TRBV5-1 combines with J gene TRBJ2-7; TRBD2 might be the D (5 bases). The CDR3 sequence is 15 residues long. The germline V and J ends were trimmed by 4 bases and 7 bases, with 21 bases remaining between them. Germline values: CDR1 SGHRS, CDR2 YFSETQ. CDR3 residues: CASSPAEAFSGEQYF. The DNA for the CDR3 is TGCGCCAGCAGCCCCGCGGAAGCCTTTTCGGGGGAGCAGTACTTC.

V is TRBV4-1 and J is TRBJ1-4; D is possibly TRBD1 (5 bases). CDR3 length: 14 amino acids. V lost 4 bases and J 13 bases, leaving 19 bases between the germline ends. CDR1 and CDR2 from the germline V gene are MGHRA and YSYEKL. The CDR3 here is CASSRGGVEGRLFF. As DNA, the CDR3 is TGCGCCAGCAGCCGGGGCGGGGTGGAGGGTAGACTGTTTTTT.

This sequence joins TRBV4-3 and TRBJ1-2; D may be TRBD1 (5 bases). The V gene's germline CDR1 is LGHNA and CDR2 YSLEER. With 0 bases removed from V and 8 bases from J, the gap between germline ends came to 16 bases. This CDR3 has 15 amino acids. CDR3: CASSQDWDSKKGYTF. As DNA, the CDR3 is TGCGCCAGCAGCCAAGATTGGGACTCAAAGAAGGGCTACACCTTC.

The V and J genes are TRBV2 and TRBJ1-4, with 7 nucleotides matching TRBD1. CDR1 and CDR2 (germline): SNHLY, FYNNEI. After removal of 6 bases from V and 2 bases from J, the junction contained 3 bases not matched to a gene. The CDR3 spans 14 residues. Here the CDR3 reads CASRLTGTNEKLFF. CDR3 nucleotide sequence: TGTGCCAGCAGGCTGACAGGGACTAATGAAAAACTGTTTTTT. The complete variable domain, with remaining parts taken from reference TRBV2 and TRBJ1-4, reads EPEVTQTPSHQVTQMGQEVILRCVPISNHLYFYWYRQILGQKVEFLVSFYNNEISEKSEIFDDQFSVERPDGSNFTLKIRSTKLEDSAMYFCASRLTGTNEKLFFGSGTQLSVL.